One sample yielded the 19 T cell receptor beta chains listed below, sequenced in a study of regulatory T cells in long-lasting Graves disease. Through Arm-PCR of CDR3 regions and iRepertoire HTBI primers, TCR beta libraries were built. TCRdb called the multiplex PCR reads again in MiXCR, with one record for every CDR3 protein. Of roughly 400,000 distinct CDR3 sequences in the sample, about a fifth were seen once. As to time point: persistent/refractory GD, antithyroid drugs over 5 years with positive TRAb. PBMC-derived RNA was used for the TCR library. This specimen consisted of peripheral blood mononuclear cells (PBMCs), obtained when the disease was refractory, from a patient treated with antithyroid drugs. These receptors were obtained from a female donor with Graves disease.

This clonotype was picked up a small number of times. The chain joins TRBV12-3 or TRBV12-4 to TRBJ1-6; no definite D call. Trimming shortened V by 5 bases and J by 9 bases, and 5 bases separated the two germline ends. The CDR3 loop spans 11 amino acids. CDR3 residues: CASSRTSPLHF. DNA of the CDR3: TGTGCCAGCAGTCGTACTTCACCCCTCCACTTT.

CDR3 nucleotide sequence: TGTGCCAGCAGCGACCAGGGGGCGTATTCACCCCTCCACTTT. It specifies CASSDQGAYSPLHF. This sequence joins TRBV7-9 and TRBJ1-6; the match to TRBD1 covers 8 bases. The CDR3 length is 14 residues. Germline V gene data show CDR1 as SEHNR and CDR2 as FQNEAQ (reference sequence). With V trimmed by 5 bases and J by 8 bases, 5 bases remained unmatched.

In its sample, this clonotype was seen many times. This rearrangement joins TRBV12-3 or TRBV12-4 to TRBJ1-2, with D unresolved. The CDR3 sequence is 16 residues long. The ends were cut back, 4 bases at V and 0 bases at J, with 15 bases in the middle. CDR3 residues: CASSSRPRGPNYGYTF. In DNA, the CDR3 is TGTGCCAGCAGTTCACGCCCCCGGGGTCCTAACTATGGCTACACCTTC.

This clonotype was seen at least ten times. The gene calls are TRBV12-3 or TRBV12-4 and TRBJ2-7; tentatively, D is TRBD1 (6 bases). CDR3 size: 13 residues. V was clipped by 5 bases and J by 3 bases, with 11 bases between them. The CDR3 bases are TGTGCCAGCAGTCACCGGGACAACTACGAGCAGTACTTC. Protein product: CASSHRDNYEQYF.

This chain joins TRBV5-1 and TRBJ2-5; D possibly uses TRBD1 or TRBD2 (5 bases each). The germline V gene has CDR1 SGHRS and CDR2 YFSETQ. V lost 3 bases, J lost 3 bases, and 18 bases lay in between. The CDR3 is 16 residues long. CDR3 sequence: CASSSGEIGTKETQYF. Written as DNA, the CDR3 is TGCGCCAGCAGCTCCGGAGAAATAGGGACCAAAGAGACCCAGTACTTC.

On this clonotype itself: A much larger clonotype is one base distant, so this may be a read error. J is TRBJ1-2 and V is TRBV3-1; D may be TRBD1 (5 bases). V was trimmed by 5 bases and J by 8 bases, leaving 15 bases between them. The CDR3 extends over 13 amino acids. CDR1 is LGHDT and CDR2 is YNNKEL in the germline V gene (reference sequence). CDR3 amino acids: CASSYRTFEGYTF. The CDR3 nucleotides are TGTGCCAGCAGCTACAGGACATTCGAGGGCTACACCTTC.

This clonotype appeared many times. V usage is TRBV2 and J usage is TRBJ2-5; possible D gene TRBD1, 6 bases. The CDR3 has 12 residues. Germline lookup yields CDR1 SNHLY and CDR2 FYNNEI. Trimming removed 5 bases from V and 3 bases from J, with 7 bases in between. The CDR3 loop reads CASSQGKETQYF. DNA of the CDR3: TGTGCCAGCAGTCAGGGGAAAGAGACCCAGTACTTC.

The rearrangement links TRBV7-2 to TRBJ2-5; 7 bases fit TRBD2. The V segment lost 1 base and the J segment 5 bases; nucleotides outside the gene matches: 7. Germline CDR1 is SGHTA and CDR2 is FQGNSA. This CDR3 has 15 amino acids. CDR3 residues: CASSLGDPRGETQYF. DNA for the CDR3: TGTGCCAGCAGCTTAGGGGACCCGCGGGGGGAGACCCAGTACTTC.

This clonotype came up many times. The genes are TRBV13 and TRBJ1-4, with TRBD1 as a possible D gene (5 bases). This CDR3 spans 13 amino acids. Trimming pared 7 bases from V and 4 bases from J, leaving 10 bases between. CDR1 PRHDT and CDR2 FYEKMQ come from the germline V gene (reference sequence). CDR3 residues: CASKKGLNEKLFF. Here the CDR3 DNA reads TGTGCCAGCAAGAAGGGACTTAATGAAAAACTGTTTTTT.

This clonotype was counted ten times or more. The chain carries TRBV12-3 or TRBV12-4 and TRBJ2-5; D not resolved. The CDR3 is 14 amino acids. Trimming took off 2 bases at V and 7 bases at J, with 14 bases between the two ends. Here the CDR3 DNA reads TGTGCCAGCAGTTTAAGGGCCACGTTGGGGACCCAGTACTTC. Translation: CASSLRATLGTQYF.

This clonotype came up many times. The J gene is TRBJ1-1, the V gene TRBV15; D gene unclear. The CDR3 has 12 residues. Germline V lookup: CDR1 LNHNV, CDR2 YYDKDF (reference sequence). Trimming removed 2 bases at V and 2 bases at J, with 3 bases between. CDR3 coding DNA: TGTGCCACCAGCAGATTTAACACTGAAGCTTTCTTT. Its protein is CATSRFNTEAFF. The full variable domain, its missing parts supplied by reference TRBV15 and TRBJ1-1, is DAMVIQNPRYQVTQFGKPVTLSCSQTLNHNVMYWYQQKSSQAPKLLFHYYDKDFNNEADTPDNFQSRRPNTSFCFLDIRSPGLGDTAMYLCATSRFNTEAFFGQGTRLTVV.

This clonotype showed up just a few times. The rearrangement joins TRBV20-1 to TRBJ2-7; D uncertain. Germline V gene lookup returns CDR1 DFQATT and CDR2 SNEGSKA (reference sequence). Between the trimmed V and J ends, which lost 3 bases and 0 bases, there was a span of 12 bases. The CDR3 has 14 amino acids. DNA of the CDR3: TGCAGTGCTAGGGATGCCGGTATCTCCTACGAGCAGTACTTC. Protein product: CSARDAGISYEQYF.

The chain carries TRBV30 and TRBJ2-2; the match to TRBD2 covers 10 bases. There are 19 residues in the CDR3. The trim removed 1 base at V and 4 bases at J, leaving 15 bases unmatched. CDR1 GTSNPN and CDR2 SVGIG come from the germline V gene (reference sequence). This chain's CDR3 is CAWSAGWLAGVEGTGELFF. CDR3 DNA sequence: TGTGCCTGGAGTGCAGGGTGGCTAGCGGGAGTTGAGGGCACCGGGGAGCTGTTTTTT.

This clonotype was detected many times. The DNA for the CDR3 is TGTGCCAGCAGTGCCGTTGGGATCCATCAGCCCCAGCATTTT. Translating it yields CASSAVGIHQPQHF. This chain connects TRBV25-1 to TRBJ1-5, with no clear D. Trimming took off 4 bases at V and 5 bases at J, with 12 bases between the two ends. Germline-derived CDR1 and CDR2 are MGHDK and SYGVNS. This CDR3 contains 14 residues.

The sample holds many counts of this clonotype. This sequence joins TRBV3-1 and TRBJ2-2; no clear D. Germline values: CDR1 LGHDT, CDR2 YNNKEL (reference sequence). The CDR3 loop spans 14 amino acids. The germline V and J ends were trimmed by 0 bases and 5 bases, with 7 bases remaining between them. Here the CDR3 reads CASSQERPTGELFF. CDR3 nucleotides: TGTGCCAGCAGCCAAGAAAGGCCAACCGGGGAGCTGTTTTTT.

This chain links TRBV18 with TRBJ1-4; no firm D call. Germline loops: CDR1 KGHSH, CDR2 LQKENI. The CDR3 extends over 16 amino acids. V was trimmed by 0 bases and J by 7 bases, leaving 15 bases between them. The CDR3 DNA reads TGTGCCAGCTCACCACCGCTACGGGGAGAGGGTGAAAAACTGTTTTTT. This encodes CASSPPLRGEGEKLFF.

The genes are TRBV6-1 and TRBJ2-7; 7 nucleotides align to TRBD1. Germline values: CDR1 MNHNS, CDR2 SASEGT. CDR3 length: 15 amino acids. V gave up 0 bases and J gave up 1 base; unmatched junction bases: 3. CDR3 DNA sequence: TGTGCCAGCAGTGAAGCCGGGACAGCTTCCTACGAGCAGTACTTC. This gives the protein CASSEAGTASYEQYF.

This rearrangement joins TRBV20-1 to TRBJ2-7, with a weak D call TRBD2 (6 bases). The CDR3 sequence is 14 residues long. Trimming left V 0 bases short and J 2 bases short, with 11 bases between. CDR1 DFQATT and CDR2 SNEGSKA come from the germline V gene (reference sequence). The CDR3 DNA reads TGCAGTGCTAGAGACGGGACTGGGACCTACGAGCAGTACTTC. Its protein is CSARDGTGTYEQYF.

V is TRBV5-6 and J is TRBJ1-5; unclear D gene. V shed 5 bases and J shed 5 bases, with 20 bases lying between them. The CDR3 has 16 amino acids. The germline CDR1 and CDR2 sequences are SGHDT and YYEEEE. The CDR3 nucleotides read TGTGCCAGCAGTTCCCAAGGTAGCAGAGCTTATCAGCCCCAGCATTTT. Its protein product is CASSSQGSRAYQPQHF.